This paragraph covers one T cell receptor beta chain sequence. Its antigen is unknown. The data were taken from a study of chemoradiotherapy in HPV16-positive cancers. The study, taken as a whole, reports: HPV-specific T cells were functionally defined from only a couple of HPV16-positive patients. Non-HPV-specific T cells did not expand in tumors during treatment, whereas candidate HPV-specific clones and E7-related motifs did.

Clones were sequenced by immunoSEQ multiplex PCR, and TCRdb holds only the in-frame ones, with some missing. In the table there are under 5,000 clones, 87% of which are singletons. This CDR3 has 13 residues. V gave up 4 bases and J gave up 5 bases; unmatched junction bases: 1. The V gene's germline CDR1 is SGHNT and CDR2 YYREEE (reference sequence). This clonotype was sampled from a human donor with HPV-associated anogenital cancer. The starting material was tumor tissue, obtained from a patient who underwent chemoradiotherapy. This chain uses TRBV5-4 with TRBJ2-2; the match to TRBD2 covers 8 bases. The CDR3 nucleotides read TGTGCCAGCAGCGGCGGGGGGACCGGGGAGCTGTTTTTT. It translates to CASSGGGTGELFF. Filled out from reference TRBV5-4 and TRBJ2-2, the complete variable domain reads ETGVTQSPTHLIKTRGQQVTLRCSSQSGHNTVSWYQQALGQGPQFIFQYYREEENGRGNFPPRFSGLQFPNYSSELNVNALELDDSALYLCASSGGGTGELFFGEGSRLTVL.